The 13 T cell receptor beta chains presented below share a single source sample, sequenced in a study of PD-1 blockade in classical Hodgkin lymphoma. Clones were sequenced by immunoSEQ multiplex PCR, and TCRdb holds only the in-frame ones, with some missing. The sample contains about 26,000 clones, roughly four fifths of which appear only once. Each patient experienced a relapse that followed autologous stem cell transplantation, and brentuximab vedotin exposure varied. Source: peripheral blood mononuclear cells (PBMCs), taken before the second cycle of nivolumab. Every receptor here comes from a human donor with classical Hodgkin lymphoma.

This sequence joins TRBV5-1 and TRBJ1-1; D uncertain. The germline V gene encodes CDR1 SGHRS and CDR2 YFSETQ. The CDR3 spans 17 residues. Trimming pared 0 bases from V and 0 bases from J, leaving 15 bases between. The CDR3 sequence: CASSLDGKSFMNTEAFF. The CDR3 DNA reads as TGCGCCAGCAGCTTGGACGGCAAAAGTTTCATGAACACTGAAGCTTTCTTT.

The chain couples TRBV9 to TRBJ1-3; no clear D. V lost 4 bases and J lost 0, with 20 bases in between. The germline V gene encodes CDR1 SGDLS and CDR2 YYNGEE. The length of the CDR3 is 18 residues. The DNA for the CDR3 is TGTGCCAGCAGCCCGAGACCCCCCAACCGCCGCTCTGGAAACACCATATATTTT. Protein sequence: CASSPRPPNRRSGNTIYF.

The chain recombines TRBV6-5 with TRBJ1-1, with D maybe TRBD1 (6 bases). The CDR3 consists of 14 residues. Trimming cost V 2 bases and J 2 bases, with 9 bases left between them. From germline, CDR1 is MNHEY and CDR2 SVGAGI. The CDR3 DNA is TGTGCCAGCAGTTACCTCGGGGGCAACACTGAAGCTTTCTTT. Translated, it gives CASSYLGGNTEAFF.

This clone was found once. The CDR3: CASRDRAMYTGELFF. The CDR3 DNA reads as TGTGCCAGCAGGGACAGGGCAATGTACACCGGGGAGCTGTTTTTT. The chain carries TRBV28 and TRBJ2-2; 8 bases align to TRBD1. Trimming took 6 bases from V and 3 from J; bases not matched to a gene: 6. Germline CDR1 is MDHEN and CDR2 is SYDVKM. The CDR3 contains 15 residues.

The CDR3 protein is CASSRTGTGESETQYF. The CDR3 DNA is TGTGCCAGCAGCCGGACCGGGACAGGGGAATCGGAGACCCAGTACTTC. The chain is built from TRBV5-4 and TRBJ2-5; 10 bases are a match to TRBD1. After removal of 4 bases from V and 5 bases from J, the junction contained 11 bases not matched to a gene. CDR3 size: 16 residues. From germline, CDR1 is SGHNT and CDR2 YYREEE (reference sequence).

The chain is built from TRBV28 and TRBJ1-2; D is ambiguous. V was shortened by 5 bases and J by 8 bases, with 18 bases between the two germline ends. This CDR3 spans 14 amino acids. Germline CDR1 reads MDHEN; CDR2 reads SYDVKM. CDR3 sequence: CASSPSTLLRGYTF. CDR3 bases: TGTGCCAGCAGTCCGTCGACACTGCTACGAGGCTACACCTTC.

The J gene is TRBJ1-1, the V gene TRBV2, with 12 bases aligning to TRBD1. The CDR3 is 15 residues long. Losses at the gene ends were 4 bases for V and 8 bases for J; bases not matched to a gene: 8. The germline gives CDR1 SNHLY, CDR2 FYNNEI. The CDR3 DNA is TGTGCCAGCAGTGTTGATGGGACAGGGGGCAGGGAAGCTTTCTTT. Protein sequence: CASSVDGTGGREAFF.

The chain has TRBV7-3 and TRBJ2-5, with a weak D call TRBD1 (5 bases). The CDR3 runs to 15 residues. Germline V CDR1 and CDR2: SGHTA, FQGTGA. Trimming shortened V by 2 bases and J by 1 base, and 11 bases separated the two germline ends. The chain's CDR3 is CASSLGASIQETQYF. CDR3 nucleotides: TGTGCCAGCAGCTTAGGGGCTAGTATCCAAGAGACCCAGTACTTC. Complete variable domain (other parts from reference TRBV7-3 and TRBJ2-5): GAGVSQTPSNKVTEKGKYVELRCDPISGHTALYWYRQSLGQGPEFLIYFQGTGAADDSGLPNDRFFAVRPEGSVSTLKIQRTERGDSAVYLCASSLGASIQETQYFGPGTRLLVL.

CDR3 sequence: CASSLEMMNTEAFF. Written as DNA, the CDR3 is TGTGCCAGCAGCTTGGAGATGATGAACACTGAAGCTTTCTTT. The chain uses TRBV5-4 and TRBJ1-1; D remains ambiguous. CDR3 length equals 14 residues. The V end was cut by 0 bases, the J end by 0 bases, with 6 bases between. Germline loops: CDR1 SGHNT, CDR2 YYREEE (reference sequence).

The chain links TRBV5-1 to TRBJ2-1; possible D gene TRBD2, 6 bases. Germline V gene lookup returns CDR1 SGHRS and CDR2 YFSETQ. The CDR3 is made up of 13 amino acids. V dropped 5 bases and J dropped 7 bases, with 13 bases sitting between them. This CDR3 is CASRRDSPNEQFF. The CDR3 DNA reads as TGCGCCAGCAGGAGGGACTCCCCAAATGAGCAGTTCTTC. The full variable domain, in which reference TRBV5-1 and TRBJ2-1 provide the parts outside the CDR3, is KAGVTQTPRYLIKTRGQQVTLSCSPISGHRSVSWYQQTPGQGLQFLFEYFSETQRNKGNFPGRFSGRQFSNSRSEMNVSTLELGDSALYLCASRRDSPNEQFFGPGTRLTVL.

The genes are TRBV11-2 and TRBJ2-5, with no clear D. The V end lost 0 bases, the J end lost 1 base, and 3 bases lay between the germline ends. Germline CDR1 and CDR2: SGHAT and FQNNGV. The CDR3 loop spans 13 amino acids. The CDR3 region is CASSLEVQETQYF. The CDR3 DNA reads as TGTGCCAGCAGCTTAGAGGTCCAAGAGACCCAGTACTTC.

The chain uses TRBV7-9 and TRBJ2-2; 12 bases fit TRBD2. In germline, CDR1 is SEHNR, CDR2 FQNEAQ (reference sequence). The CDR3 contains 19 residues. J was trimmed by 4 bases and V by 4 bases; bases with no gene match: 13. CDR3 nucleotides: TGTGCCAGCAGCTCCCGTATGAGACTAGCGGGGGCCAGCACCGGGGAGCTGTTTTTT. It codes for CASSSRMRLAGASTGELFF.

CDR3 residues: CASSVVKGGVNTGELFF. CDR3 in DNA: TGTGCCAGCAGCGTAGTAAAGGGAGGAGTGAACACCGGGGAGCTGTTTTTT. The chain joins TRBV9 to TRBJ2-2, with TRBD2 as a possible D gene (6 bases). Germline values: CDR1 SGDLS, CDR2 YYNGEE. This CDR3 has 17 amino acids. The germline V and J ends were trimmed by 0 bases and 1 base, with 13 bases remaining between them.